The clone carrying this TCR beta chain was picked up a small number of times. This sample was taken from a study of beta chain features in type 1 diabetes. V lost 7 bases to trimming and J lost 0 bases, with 7 bases between them. CDR1 and CDR2 from the germline V gene are SNHLY and FYNNEI. This CDR3 spans 13 amino acids. Sequenced material consisted of expressed TCRB transcripts (all of the isolated RNA was reverse transcribed). Assay: immunoSEQ multiplex PCR; the TCRdb copy retains only in-frame clones and omits some. The table records roughly 400,000 clones, about 15% of them present only once. The clonotype originates from a man aged 25 to 45 in good health. V usage is TRBV2 and J usage is TRBJ2-1; D not resolved. The sequenced material came from naive CD4+ T cells from blood. This CDR3 reads CASNGYSYNEQFF. The CDR3 nucleotides are TGTGCCAGCAATGGCTACTCCTACAATGAGCAGTTCTTC. Full variable domain (remainder filled in from reference TRBV2 and TRBJ2-1): EPEVTQTPSHQVTQMGQEVILRCVPISNHLYFYWYRQILGQKVEFLVSFYNNEISEKSEIFDDQFSVERPDGSNFTLKIRSTKLEDSAMYFCASNGYSYNEQFFGPGTRLTVL.